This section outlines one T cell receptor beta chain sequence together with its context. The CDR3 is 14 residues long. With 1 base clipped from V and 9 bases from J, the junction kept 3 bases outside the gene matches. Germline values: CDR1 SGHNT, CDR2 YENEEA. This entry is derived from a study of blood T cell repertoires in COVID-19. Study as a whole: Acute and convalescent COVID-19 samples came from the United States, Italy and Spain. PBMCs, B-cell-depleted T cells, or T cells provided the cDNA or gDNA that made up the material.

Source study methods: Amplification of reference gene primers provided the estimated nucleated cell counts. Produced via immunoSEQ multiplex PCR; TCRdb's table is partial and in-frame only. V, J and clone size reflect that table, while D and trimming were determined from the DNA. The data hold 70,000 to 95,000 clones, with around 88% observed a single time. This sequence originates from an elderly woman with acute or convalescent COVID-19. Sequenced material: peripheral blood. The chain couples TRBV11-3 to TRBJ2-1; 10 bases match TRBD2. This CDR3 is CASSLGVAGGEQFF. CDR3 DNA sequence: TGTGCCAGCAGCTTAGGTGTAGCGGGGGGTGAGCAGTTCTTC.